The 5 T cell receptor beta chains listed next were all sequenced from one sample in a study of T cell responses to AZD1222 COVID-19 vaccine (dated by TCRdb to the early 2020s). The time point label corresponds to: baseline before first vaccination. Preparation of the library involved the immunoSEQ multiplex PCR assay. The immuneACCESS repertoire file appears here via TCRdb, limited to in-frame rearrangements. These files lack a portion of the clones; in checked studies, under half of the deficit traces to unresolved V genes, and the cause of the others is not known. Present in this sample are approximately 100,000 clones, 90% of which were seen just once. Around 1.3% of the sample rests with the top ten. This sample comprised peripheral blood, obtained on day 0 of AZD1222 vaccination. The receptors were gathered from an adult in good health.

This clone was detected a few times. The CDR3 DNA sequence: TGTGCCAGTAGTTACGGGGGGAACCAAGAGACCCAGTACTTC. It specifies CASSYGGNQETQYF. The chain is built from TRBV19 and TRBJ2-5, with 7 bases fitting TRBD2. The junction had 3 bases not matched to a gene; V was cut back by 5 bases and J by 0 bases. The CDR3 loop spans 14 amino acids. In germline, CDR1 is LNHDA, CDR2 SQIVND (reference sequence).

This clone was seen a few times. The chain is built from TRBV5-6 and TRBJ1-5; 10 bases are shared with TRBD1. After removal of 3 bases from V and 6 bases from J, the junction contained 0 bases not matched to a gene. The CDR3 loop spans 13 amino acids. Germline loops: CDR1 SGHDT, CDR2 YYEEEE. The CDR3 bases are TGTGCCAGCAGCTGGGACAGGGGTCAGCCCCAGCATTTT. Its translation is CASSWDRGQPQHF.

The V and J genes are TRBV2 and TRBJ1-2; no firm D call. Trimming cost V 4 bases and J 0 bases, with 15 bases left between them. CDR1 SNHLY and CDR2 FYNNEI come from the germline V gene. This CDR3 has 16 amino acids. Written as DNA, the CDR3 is TGTGCCAGCAGTGCCCAGAAACAGATACCTAACTATGGCTACACCTTC. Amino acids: CASSAQKQIPNYGYTF.

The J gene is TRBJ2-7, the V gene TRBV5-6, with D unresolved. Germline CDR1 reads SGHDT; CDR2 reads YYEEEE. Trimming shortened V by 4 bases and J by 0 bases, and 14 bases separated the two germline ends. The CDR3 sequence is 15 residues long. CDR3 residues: CASSPFTVNSYEQYF. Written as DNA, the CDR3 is TGTGCCAGCAGCCCCTTCACAGTGAACTCCTACGAGCAGTACTTC.

The chain's CDR3 is CASSYEGDYGYTF. CDR3 nucleotide sequence: TGTGCCAGCAGTTATGAGGGCGACTATGGCTACACCTTC. This sequence joins TRBV12-3 or TRBV12-4 and TRBJ1-2; no clear D gene. The CDR3 sequence is 13 residues long. V was shortened by 4 bases and J by 3 bases, with 9 bases between the two germline ends.